The 29 T cell receptor beta chains below all came from one sample that was sequenced in a study of technical replicates of blood from a handful of donors. TCRdb's table, derived via immunoSEQ multiplex PCR, lists solely in-frame clones and lacks some. The table includes tens of thousands of clones, nearly 95% detected once. Material for sequencing was PBMCs. The source of these receptors is a human donor in good health. Some clones in this sample may be carry-over from other donors' samples.

V usage is TRBV9 and J usage is TRBJ1-1, with 10 bases aligning to TRBD1. Per germline, CDR1 SGDLS and CDR2 YYNGEE. With 4 bases clipped from V and 0 bases from J, the junction kept 9 bases outside the gene matches. This CDR3 comprises 17 residues. The chain's CDR3 is CASSTSRDRGLNTEAFF. CDR3 in DNA: TGTGCCAGCAGCACATCCCGGGACAGGGGTCTGAACACTGAAGCTTTCTTT.

This chain connects TRBV7-9 to TRBJ1-2, with D possibly TRBD1 on 5 matching bases. The germline V and J ends were trimmed by 3 bases and 8 bases, with 13 bases remaining between them. Germline CDR1 SEHNR, CDR2 FQNEAQ (reference sequence). CDR3 length equals 13 residues. CDR3 bases: TGTGCCAGCAGCTTCAAGGCCGGGGGGGGCTACACCTTC. Amino acids: CASSFKAGGGYTF.

The chain uses TRBV30 and TRBJ1-5; TRBD1 agrees at 9 bases. The CDR3 runs to 17 residues. The V gene end was trimmed by 1 base and the J gene end by 0 bases; junction bases not matched to a gene: 7. From germline, CDR1 is GTSNPN and CDR2 SVGIG (reference sequence). CDR3 amino acids: CAWSADRGYDSNQPQHF. The CDR3 bases are TGTGCCTGGAGTGCCGACAGGGGGTACGATAGCAATCAGCCCCAGCATTTT.

The chain combines TRBV4-3 with TRBJ2-3; D is possibly TRBD2 (5 bases). V lost 4 bases, J lost 5 bases, and 10 bases lay in between. The CDR3 totals 13 residues. Germline CDR1 and CDR2: LGHNA and YSLEER. The CDR3 coding sequence is TGCGCCAGCAGCCTAACCCGGGAAGATACGCAGTATTTT. Protein sequence: CASSLTREDTQYF.

The chain links TRBV9 to TRBJ1-5; a weak D match, TRBD1 (5 bases). Germline CDR1 reads SGDLS; CDR2 reads YYNGEE. The CDR3 is 14 residues long. Trimming removed 2 bases from V and 2 bases from J, with 8 bases in between. CDR3 DNA sequence: TGTGCCAGCAGCGTGGGAGGGGGCAATCAGCCCCAGCATTTT. This sequence encodes CASSVGGGNQPQHF.

The rearrangement joins TRBV30 to TRBJ1-1, with TRBD1 as a possible D gene (5 bases). V dropped 3 bases and J dropped 4 bases, with 12 bases sitting between them. The germline V gene has CDR1 GTSNPN and CDR2 SVGIG (reference sequence). The CDR3 length is 13 residues. This CDR3 is CAWRLGAITEAFF. The CDR3 nucleotides read TGTGCCTGGAGGCTTGGGGCAATCACTGAAGCTTTCTTT.

This rearrangement joins TRBV4-3 to TRBJ1-2; TRBD1 matches at 8 bases. This CDR3 has 14 amino acids. The V gene end was trimmed by 2 bases and the J gene end by 8 bases; junction bases not matched to a gene: 7. Germline V gene lookup returns CDR1 LGHNA and CDR2 YSLEER. CDR3 amino acids: CASSQPDREGGYTF. Written as DNA, the CDR3 is TGCGCCAGCAGCCAACCGGACAGGGAGGGAGGCTACACCTTC.

The chain is built from TRBV18 and TRBJ1-3; 7 bases map to TRBD1. Germline CDR1 and CDR2: KGHSH and LQKENI. V lost 6 bases to trimming and J lost 3 bases; unmatched junction nucleotides: 8. The CDR3 runs to 15 residues. The CDR3 is CASSADRDIGNTIYF. CDR3 in DNA: TGTGCCAGCTCGGCCGACAGGGACATTGGAAACACCATATATTTT. The full variable domain, with the rest looked up from reference TRBV18 and TRBJ1-3, is NAGVMQNPRHLVRRRGQEARLRCSPMKGHSHVYWYRQLPEEGLKFMVYLQKENIIDESGMPKERFSAEFPKEGPSILRIQQVVRGDSAAYFCASSADRDIGNTIYFGEGSWLTVV.

There are a few counts of this clone. J is TRBJ1-1 and V is TRBV4-2; 9 bases are shared with TRBD1. V trimming: 4 bases; J trimming: 4 bases; junction bases outside the gene matches: 4. CDR3 size: 14 residues. Germline V CDR1 and CDR2: LGHNA, YNFKEQ. The CDR3 here is CASSPQDRGTEAFF. The CDR3 region has the DNA TGTGCCAGCAGCCCCCAGGACAGGGGCACTGAAGCTTTCTTT.

This clone was detected a few times. This chain joins TRBV5-6 and TRBJ1-1; no clear D gene. Germline V gene sequence: CDR1 SGHDT, CDR2 YYEEEE. The CDR3 length is 15 residues. With 5 bases removed from V and 0 bases from J, the gap between germline ends came to 14 bases. The CDR3 DNA follows: TGTGCCAGCAGGGCGGCGGATAGGTTGAACACTGAAGCTTTCTTT. This codes for CASRAADRLNTEAFF.

With respect to this clone: A junction boundary mismatches the germline segment, possibly from a read error. Written as DNA, the CDR3 is TGCGCCAGCAGCCAGACTAGCGGGGCCTACAATGAGCAGTTCTTC. The encoded protein is CASSQTSGAYNEQFF. V gene TRBV5-5 combines with J gene TRBJ2-1; TRBD2 matches at 11 bases. The CDR3 length is 15 residues. Germline CDR1 SGHKS, CDR2 YYEKEE (reference sequence).

V is TRBV7-8 and J is TRBJ2-7, with 8 bases identical to TRBD1. CDR3 length equals 14 residues. With V trimmed by 5 bases and J by 2 bases, 5 bases remained unmatched. CDR1 is SGHVS, CDR2 FQNEAQ, per germline. CDR3 sequence (DNA): TGTGCCAGCAGCCACACGGACAGGGCCTACGAGCAGTACTTC. It codes for CASSHTDRAYEQYF.

The rearrangement joins TRBV28 to TRBJ2-5, with 7 bases aligning to TRBD2. The CDR3 is made up of 13 amino acids. Germline V gene data show CDR1 as MDHEN and CDR2 as SYDVKM. V was pared by 6 bases and J by 4 bases, with 5 bases of the junction left unmatched. The CDR3 is CASSPGLGETQYF. CDR3 DNA: TGTGCCAGCAGCCCAGGACTAGGAGAGACCCAGTACTTC.

The chain uses TRBV5-1 and TRBJ1-1, with D perhaps matching TRBD1 (5 bases). V was pared by 5 bases and J by 1 base, with 15 bases between. The CDR3 totals 15 residues. Per germline, CDR1 SGHRS and CDR2 YFSETQ. In DNA, the CDR3 is TGCGCCAGCAGGCCAGGTGGGGGGACGAACACTGAAGCTTTCTTT. Protein product: CASRPGGGTNTEAFF.

The V gene is TRBV7-9, the J gene TRBJ2-7; 7 positions match TRBD1. Germline trimming cut 9 bases from V and 4 bases from J; bases unmatched to any gene: 12. CDR3 size: 14 residues. Germline loops: CDR1 SEHNR, CDR2 FQNEAQ (reference sequence). This CDR3 reads CASSAAGTAYEQYF. The CDR3 DNA sequence: TGTGCCAGTTCGGCCGCCGGGACAGCTTACGAGCAGTACTTC.

The gene calls are TRBV7-2 and TRBJ2-3, with D unresolved. Germline CDR1 SGHTA, CDR2 FQGNSA. Trimming removed 5 bases at V and 2 bases at J, with 14 bases between. This CDR3 is 15 amino acids long. CDR3 coding DNA: TGTGCCAGCAGCCCCTCTTACACAGTCACAGATACGCAGTATTTT. Encoded protein: CASSPSYTVTDTQYF.

The J gene is TRBJ1-4, the V gene TRBV21-1; the table's D call, TRBD1, has no DNA check behind it. TRBV21-1 is an annotated pseudogene. The CDR3 length is 13 residues. In nucleotides, the CDR3 is TGTGCCAGCAGCAAATTCCAGAATGAAAAACTGTTTTTT. The encoded protein is CASSKFQNEKLFF.

This clone came up once. The rearrangement joins TRBV7-8 to TRBJ2-1, with 9 bases identical to TRBD2. Germline V gene data show CDR1 as SGHVS and CDR2 as FQNEAQ. The length of the CDR3 is 13 residues. V lost 7 bases and J lost 4; bases outside the gene matches: 2. CDR3 sequence reads: CASMAGGYNEQFF. The CDR3 region has the DNA TGTGCCAGCATGGCGGGAGGGTACAATGAGCAGTTCTTC.

J is TRBJ2-1 and V is TRBV5-6; 8 positions agree with TRBD2. In germline, CDR1 is SGHDT, CDR2 YYEEEE. The ends lost 4 bases at V and 4 bases at J; junction bases unmatched: 10. The CDR3 covers 16 residues. The CDR3 loop reads CASSGSGSRIYNEQFF. CDR3 in DNA: TGTGCCAGCAGCGGCAGCGGGAGCAGAATTTACAATGAGCAGTTCTTC.

A few counts support this clone. The genes are TRBV4-3 and TRBJ1-4, with D uncertain. Germline V CDR1 and CDR2: LGHNA, YSLEER. The CDR3 runs 16 residues. V lost 5 bases, J lost 1 base, and 14 bases lay in between. CDR3 loop: CASSKTATITNEKLFF. CDR3 nucleotide sequence: TGCGCCAGCAGCAAAACAGCAACGATAACTAATGAAAAACTGTTTTTT.

V is TRBV5-1 and J is TRBJ2-1; 10 bases align to TRBD1. This CDR3 has 17 amino acids. CDR1 is SGHRS and CDR2 is YFSETQ in the germline V gene. V shed 4 bases, J shed 1 base, and the junction held 8 bases outside the gene matches. The DNA for the CDR3 is TGCGCCAGCAGCGAGCCTCGGACAGGGGGATCCTACAATGAGCAGTTCTTC. Its translation: CASSEPRTGGSYNEQFF.

The V call is TRBV5-1, the J call TRBJ2-7; weak D call: TRBD1 (5 bases). Deletions cut 0 bases from V and 1 base from J, with 20 bases between. CDR3 length: 18 amino acids. Germline V gene data show CDR1 as SGHRS and CDR2 as YFSETQ. The CDR3 nucleotides read TGCGCCAGCAGCTTGGCCGATTTTTGGGGCAGGACATCCTACGAGCAGTACTTC. Amino acids: CASSLADFWGRTSYEQYF.

The CDR3 DNA reads as TGTGCCAGCACAGGGAACAATTCACCCCTCCACTTT. It yields the protein CASTGNNSPLHF. The rearrangement joins TRBV2 to TRBJ1-6; the D gene is possibly TRBD1 (5 bases). Germline CDR1 is SNHLY and CDR2 is FYNNEI. The CDR3 has 12 amino acids. Deletions cut 7 bases from V and 7 bases from J, with 8 bases between.

The J gene is TRBJ2-5, the V gene TRBV25-1, with D tentatively TRBD2 (5 bases). Germline CDR1 and CDR2: MGHDK and SYGVNS. V gave up 5 bases and J gave up 1 base, with 14 bases separating them. CDR3 length equals 15 residues. This chain's CDR3 is CASSLGGSSQETQYF. CDR3 DNA: TGTGCCAGCAGTCTAGGCGGGTCATCCCAAGAGACCCAGTACTTC.

CDR3 bases: TGCGCCAGCAGCCAAGGGGGGGATGGTTCACCCCTCCACTTT. It specifies CASSQGGDGSPLHF. The chain couples TRBV4-3 to TRBJ1-6, with a possible D match to TRBD1 (5 bases). The CDR3 runs 14 residues. V lost 1 base and J lost 9, with 10 bases in between. Germline assignment: CDR1 LGHNA and CDR2 YSLEER.

The chain links TRBV5-4 to TRBJ2-1; TRBD2 aligns across 7 bases. J was trimmed by 9 bases and V by 4 bases; bases with no gene match: 13. Germline V lookup: CDR1 SGHNT, CDR2 YYREEE (reference sequence). The CDR3 consists of 15 residues. The CDR3 coding sequence is TGTGCCAGCAGCGCGACTAGCACGACATATACTGAGCAGTTCTTC. It yields the protein CASSATSTTYTEQFF.

V gene TRBV5-4 combines with J gene TRBJ1-6; 9 bases line up with TRBD1. V lost 2 bases and J lost 7; bases outside the gene matches: 4. Germline V gives CDR1 SGHNT, CDR2 YYREEE (reference sequence). The CDR3 is 15 residues long. The CDR3 loop is CASSLQGAWNSPLHF. Here the CDR3 DNA reads TGTGCCAGCAGCTTACAGGGGGCATGGAATTCACCCCTCCACTTT.

The chain uses TRBV4-3 and TRBJ2-7; a weak D match, TRBD2 (6 bases). Germline lookup yields CDR1 LGHNA and CDR2 YSLEER. With 0 bases removed from V and 0 bases from J, the gap between germline ends came to 12 bases. The CDR3 totals 16 residues. The CDR3, as DNA: TGCGCCAGCAGCCAAGATCTTGCTAGCGACTCCTACGAGCAGTACTTC. Its protein product is CASSQDLASDSYEQYF.

The V call is TRBV6-1, the J call TRBJ2-7, with a tentative D call TRBD1 (6 bases). The germline CDR1 and CDR2 sequences are MNHNS and SASEGT. The CDR3 contains 13 residues. Trimming took 5 bases from V and 6 from J, leaving 14 bases between them. As DNA, the CDR3 is TGTGCCAGCAGTTCTGGACAGCATCGCGAGCAGTACTTC. It translates to CASSSGQHREQYF.